Below, 3 T cell receptor beta chains from the same sample are listed, as sequenced in a study of cytomegalovirus exposure and HLA in healthy donors. TCRdb's table, derived via immunoSEQ multiplex PCR, lists solely in-frame clones and lacks some. The profile covers fewer than 100,000 clones, with approximately 90% appearing a single time and approximately 2% taken by the ten largest. Material for sequencing was PBMCs. The receptor set was obtained from a man aged 25 to 40 in good health and CMV-seronegative.

The gene calls are TRBV10-2 and TRBJ2-3, with TRBD2 identical over 10 bases. The germline V gene has CDR1 WSHSY and CDR2 SAAADI. Unmatched junction bases numbered 4, after V lost 2 bases and J lost 5 bases. The CDR3 length is 15 residues. CDR3 residues: CASSESVAGGDTQYF. As DNA, the CDR3 is TGCGCCAGCAGTGAGAGTGTAGCGGGGGGAGATACGCAGTATTTT.

The rearrangement uses TRBV6-8 and TRBJ2-7; 8 bases are a match to TRBD2. CDR3 size: 17 residues. Germline-derived CDR1 and CDR2 are MNHGY and SAAAGT. V was pared by 5 bases and J by 2 bases, with 14 bases of the junction left unmatched. DNA of the CDR3: TGTGCCAGCAGTAGAGGAGGGACGAGCGGGGGTACCTACGAGCAGTACTTC. Translated, it gives CASSRGGTSGGTYEQYF.

The chain joins TRBV28 to TRBJ1-1; a weak D match, TRBD1 (5 bases). Germline V gene lookup returns CDR1 MDHEN and CDR2 SYDVKM. The V end lost 6 bases, the J end lost 0 bases, and 26 bases lay between the germline ends. The CDR3 sequence is 19 residues long. Here the CDR3 reads CASRLISGAGRELNTEAFF. The DNA for the CDR3 is TGTGCCAGCAGGCTGATAAGTGGAGCAGGGCGAGAACTGAACACTGAAGCTTTCTTT.